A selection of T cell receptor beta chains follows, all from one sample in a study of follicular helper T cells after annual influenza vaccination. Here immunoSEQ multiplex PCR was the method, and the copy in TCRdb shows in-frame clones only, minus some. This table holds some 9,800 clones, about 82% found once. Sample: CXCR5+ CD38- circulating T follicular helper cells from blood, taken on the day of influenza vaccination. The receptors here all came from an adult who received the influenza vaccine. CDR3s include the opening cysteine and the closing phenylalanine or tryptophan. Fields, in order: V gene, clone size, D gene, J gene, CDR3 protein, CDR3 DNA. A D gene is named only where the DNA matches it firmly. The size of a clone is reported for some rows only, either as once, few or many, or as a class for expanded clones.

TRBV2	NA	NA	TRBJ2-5	CASSRSAGKQYF	TGTGCCAGCAGTAGGTCGGCGGGAAAACAGTACTTC
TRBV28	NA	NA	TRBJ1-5	CAHQARVLRQPQHF	TGTGCCCACCAGGCGAGGGTTCTCAGGCAGCCCCAGCATTTT
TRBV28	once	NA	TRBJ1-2	CASRHRHGYTF	TGTGCCAGCAGGCACAGGCATGGCTACACCTTC
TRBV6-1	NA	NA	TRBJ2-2	CASSESGRELFF	TGTGCCAGCAGTGAATCAGGCAGGGAGCTGTTTTTT
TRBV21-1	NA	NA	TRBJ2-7	CASPKRGGLMCYEQYF	TGTGCCAGCCCGAAGAGGGGGGGTTTGATGTGCTACGAGCAGTACTTC
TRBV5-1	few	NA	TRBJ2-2	CASSLRTPGELFF	TGCGCCAGCAGCTTGCGGACCCCGGGGGAGCTGTTTTTT
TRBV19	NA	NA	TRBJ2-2	CASSSGQMHTGELFF	TGTGCCAGTAGTTCGGGGCAGATGCACACCGGGGAGCTGTTTTTT
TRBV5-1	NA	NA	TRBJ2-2	CASSPAEVRTGELFF	TGCGCCAGCAGCCCGGCTGAGGTTAGGACCGGGGAGCTGTTTTTT
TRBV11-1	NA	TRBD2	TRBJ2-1	CASSLAETSADNEQFF	TGTGCCAGCAGCTTAGCCGAGACTAGCGCGGACAATGAGCAGTTCTTC
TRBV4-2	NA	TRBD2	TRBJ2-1	CASSQVGLAGGANNEQFF	TGTGCCAGCAGCCAAGTAGGCCTAGCGGGAGGAGCAAACAATGAGCAGTTCTTC
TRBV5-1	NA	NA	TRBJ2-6	CASSKDSLSGANVLTF	TGCGCCAGCAGCAAGGACAGCCTCTCTGGGGCCAACGTCCTGACTTTC
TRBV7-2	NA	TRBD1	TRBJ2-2	CASSSVGTGARELFF	TGTGCCAGCAGCTCCGTCGGGACAGGCGCCCGGGAGCTGTTTTTT
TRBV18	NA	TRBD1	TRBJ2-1	CASSPPRQGAFNEQFF	TGTGCCAGCTCACCACCTCGGCAGGGGGCTTTCAATGAGCAGTTCTTC
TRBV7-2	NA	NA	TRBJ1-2	CASSLVPDSNYGYTF	TGTGCCAGCAGCTTAGTGCCTGATTCTAACTATGGCTACACCTTC
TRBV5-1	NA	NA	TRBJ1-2	CASSFGAETNYGYTF	TGCGCCAGCAGCTTTGGTGCGGAAACTAACTATGGCTACACCTTC
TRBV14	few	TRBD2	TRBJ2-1	CASSPLAGVRDEQFF	TGTGCCAGCAGCCCATTAGCGGGAGTGAGGGATGAGCAGTTCTTC
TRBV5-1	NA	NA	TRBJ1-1	CASSFLGVTEAFF	TGCGCCAGCAGCTTTTTAGGGGTCACTGAAGCTTTCTTT
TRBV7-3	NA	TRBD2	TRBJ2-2	CASQPSASGSTGTGELFF	TGTGCCAGCCAACCCTCGGCTAGCGGGAGCACAGGCACCGGGGAGCTGTTTTTT
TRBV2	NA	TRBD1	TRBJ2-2	CASSRQGTTVTGELFF	TGTGCCAGCAGTCGACAGGGGACCACGGTCACCGGGGAGCTGTTTTTT
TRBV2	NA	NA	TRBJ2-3	CASSFRGARTDTQYF	TGTGCCAGCAGTTTTCGGGGGGCCCGAACAGATACGCAGTATTTT
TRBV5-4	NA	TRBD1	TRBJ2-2	CASSYPGGGTGELFF	TGTGCCAGCAGCTACCCAGGGGGCGGTACCGGGGAGCTGTTTTTT
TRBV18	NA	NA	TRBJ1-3	CASSPPGTGNTIYF	TGTGCCAGCTCACCACCGGGGACTGGAAACACCATATATTTT
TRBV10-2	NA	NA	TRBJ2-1	CASSDRFLGSNEQFF	TGCGCCAGCAGCGACCGGTTTTTAGGGAGCAATGAGCAGTTCTTC
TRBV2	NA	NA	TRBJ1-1	CASKQSGAEAFF	TGTGCCAGCAAACAGTCGGGCGCTGAAGCTTTCTTT
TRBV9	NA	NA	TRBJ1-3	CASSTPTAISGNTIYF	TGTGCCAGCAGCACGCCGACAGCCATCTCTGGAAACACCATATATTTT
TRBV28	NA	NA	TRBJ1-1	CASSPGSLRTEAFF	TGTGCCAGCAGTCCAGGGTCCCTGAGGACTGAAGCTTTCTTT
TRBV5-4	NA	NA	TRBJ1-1	CASSSRDKNTEAFF	TGTGCCAGCAGCTCTCGGGACAAGAACACTGAAGCTTTCTTT
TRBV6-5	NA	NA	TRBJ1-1	CASSYKGFTEAFF	TGTGCCAGCAGTTATAAAGGGTTTACTGAAGCTTTCTTT
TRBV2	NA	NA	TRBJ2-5	CASSEGRGGTAQYF	TGTGCCAGCAGTGAAGGGAGGGGGGGTACGGCCCAGTACTTC
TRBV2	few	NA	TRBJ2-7	CASSELAFQYF	TGTGCCAGCAGTGAATTGGCGTTTCAGTACTTC
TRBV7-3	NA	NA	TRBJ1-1	CASRTGPNTEAFF	TGTGCCAGCAGGACCGGACCTAACACTGAAGCTTTCTTT
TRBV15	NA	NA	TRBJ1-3	CATSRDYGGQSSGNTIYF	TGTGCCACCAGCAGAGATTATGGCGGCCAAAGCTCTGGAAACACCATATATTTT
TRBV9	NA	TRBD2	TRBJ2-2	CASSSSTSGKTGELFF	TGTGCCAGCAGCTCCTCGACTAGCGGGAAGACCGGGGAGCTGTTTTTT
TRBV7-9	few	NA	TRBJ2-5	CASSPWGGDGETQYF	TGTGCCAGCAGCCCCTGGGGGGGCGATGGGGAGACCCAGTACTTC
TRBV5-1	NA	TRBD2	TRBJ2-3	CASGSGTSGKSTDTQYF	TGCGCCAGCGGATCCGGGACTAGCGGAAAATCCACAGATACGCAGTATTTT
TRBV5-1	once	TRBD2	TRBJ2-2	CASSSGAAGGGTGELFF	TGCGCCAGCAGCTCCGGAGCTGCGGGAGGAGGAACCGGGGAGCTGTTTTTT